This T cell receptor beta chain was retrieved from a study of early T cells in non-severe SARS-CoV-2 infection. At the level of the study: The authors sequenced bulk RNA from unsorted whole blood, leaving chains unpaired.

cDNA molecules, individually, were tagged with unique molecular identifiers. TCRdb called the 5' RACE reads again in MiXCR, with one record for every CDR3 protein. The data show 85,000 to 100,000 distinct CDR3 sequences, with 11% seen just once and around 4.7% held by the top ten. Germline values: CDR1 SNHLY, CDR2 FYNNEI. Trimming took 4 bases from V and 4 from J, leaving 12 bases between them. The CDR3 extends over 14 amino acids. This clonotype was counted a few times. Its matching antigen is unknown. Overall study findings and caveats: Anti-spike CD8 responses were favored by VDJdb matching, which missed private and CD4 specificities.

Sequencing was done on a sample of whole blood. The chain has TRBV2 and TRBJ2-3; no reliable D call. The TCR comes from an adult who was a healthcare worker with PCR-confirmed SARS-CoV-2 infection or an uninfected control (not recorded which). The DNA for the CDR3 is TGTGCCAGCAGTGCGTGGGTTTCTCCAGATACGCAGTATTTT. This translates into CASSAWVSPDTQYF.